The 7 T cell receptor beta chains listed next were all sequenced from one sample in a study of cytomegalovirus exposure and HLA in healthy donors. PCR involved 60 Vbeta and 13 Jbeta primers. TCRdb's copy holds only in-frame clones and misses some; the assay was immunoSEQ multiplex PCR. The top ten hold nearly 0.4% of the sample, which has approximately 210,000 clones, roughly 77% seen once. Sequences were obtained from PBMCs. The receptor source for this set is a male donor in good health and CMV-seropositive.

This clone was seen once. The genes are TRBV9 and TRBJ2-2; 8 bases map to TRBD2. The CDR3 extends over 15 amino acids. With 3 bases clipped from V and 4 bases from J, the junction kept 5 bases outside the gene matches. Germline lookup yields CDR1 SGDLS and CDR2 YYNGEE. DNA for the CDR3: TGTGCCAGCAGCGCTCCTCGGGGGGGCACCGGGGAGCTGTTTTTT. Translated, it gives CASSAPRGGTGELFF. The full variable domain, its missing parts supplied by reference TRBV9 and TRBJ2-2, is DSGVTQTPKHLITATGQRVTLRCSPRSGDLSVYWYQQSLDQGLQFLIQYYNGEERAKGNILERFSAQQFPDLHSELNLSSLELGDSALYFCASSAPRGGTGELFFGEGSRLTVL.

The gene calls are TRBV14 and TRBJ1-6; no clear D. V was clipped by 1 base and J by 14 bases, with 9 bases between them. Germline V gene sequence: CDR1 SGHDN, CDR2 FVKESK. The CDR3 has 12 residues. The CDR3 loop is CASSQGVATLHF. The CDR3 coding sequence is TGTGCCAGCAGCCAAGGGGTAGCAACCCTCCACTTT.

This chain uses TRBV19 with TRBJ1-1; D perhaps matches TRBD1 (6 bases). Trimming took off 1 base at V and 5 bases at J, with 8 bases between the two ends. Looked up from germline, CDR1 is LNHDA and CDR2 is SQIVND (reference sequence). The CDR3 extends over 13 amino acids. The CDR3 loop is CASSIGQETEAFF. The CDR3 coding sequence is TGTGCCAGTAGTATAGGACAGGAGACTGAAGCTTTCTTT.

A remark on this clone: This specimen includes other DNA sequences encoding the same CDR3. The chain combines TRBV15 with TRBJ2-7, with D possibly being TRBD1 (5 bases). The CDR3 contains 13 residues. Germline V gene sequence: CDR1 LNHNV, CDR2 YYDKDF (reference sequence). Trimming cost V 2 bases and J 3 bases, with 8 bases left between them. The CDR3, as DNA: TGTGCCACCAGCAGACGTGACAGCTACGAGCAGTACTTC. Protein: CATSRRDSYEQYF.

The CDR3 DNA follows: TGTGCCATTAAAACCGGGGGGGCCTACGAGCAGTACTTC. Translating it yields CAIKTGGAYEQYF. The V call is TRBV10-3, the J call TRBJ2-7; 8 bases are shared with TRBD2. V shed 9 bases, J shed 2 bases, and the junction held 6 bases outside the gene matches. CDR3 size: 13 residues. The V gene's germline CDR1 is ENHRY and CDR2 SYGVKD.

The chain carries TRBV6-5 and TRBJ2-1; D is unresolved. Trimming stripped 1 base from V and 4 bases from J, with 14 bases between. Looked up from germline, CDR1 is MNHEY and CDR2 is SVGAGI. The CDR3 sequence is 16 residues long. CDR3 amino acids: CASSYFSGHRYNEQFF. The DNA of the CDR3 is TGTGCCAGCAGTTACTTTTCCGGTCACCGTTACAATGAGCAGTTCTTC.

The rearrangement joins TRBV13 to TRBJ2-7; 7 bases align to TRBD2. Germline loops: CDR1 PRHDT, CDR2 FYEKMQ (reference sequence). The CDR3 spans 15 residues. V shed 4 bases and J 2 bases; nucleotides not matched to a gene: 8. In nucleotides, the CDR3 is TGTGCCAGCAGCTCCCTGAGCGGGAACCCCTACGAGCAGTACTTC. Its protein product is CASSSLSGNPYEQYF.